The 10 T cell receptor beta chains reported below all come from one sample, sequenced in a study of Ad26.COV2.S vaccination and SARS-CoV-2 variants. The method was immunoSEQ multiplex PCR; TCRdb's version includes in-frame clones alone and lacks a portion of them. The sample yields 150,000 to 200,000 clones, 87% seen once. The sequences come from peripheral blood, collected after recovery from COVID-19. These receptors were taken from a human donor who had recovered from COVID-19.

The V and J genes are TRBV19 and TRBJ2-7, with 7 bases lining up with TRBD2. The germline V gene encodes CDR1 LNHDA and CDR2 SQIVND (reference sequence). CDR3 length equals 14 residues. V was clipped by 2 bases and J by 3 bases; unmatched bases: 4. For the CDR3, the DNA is TGTGCCAGTAGTATATCGGGGGAGGGCTACGAGCAGTACTTC. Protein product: CASSISGEGYEQYF.

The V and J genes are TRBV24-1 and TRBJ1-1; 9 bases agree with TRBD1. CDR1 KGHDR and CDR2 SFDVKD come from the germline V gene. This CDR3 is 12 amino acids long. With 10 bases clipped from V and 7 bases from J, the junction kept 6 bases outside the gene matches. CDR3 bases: TGTGCCACGGGACAGGGTCCCTTTGAAGCTTTCTTT. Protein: CATGQGPFEAFF.

This chain's CDR3 is CASSRTLGGYEQYF. In nucleotides, the CDR3 is TGTGCCAGCAGCCGTACCCTCGGGGGCTACGAGCAGTACTTC. The chain carries TRBV6-5 and TRBJ2-7, with D possibly being TRBD2 (6 bases). Germline V CDR1 and CDR2: MNHEY, SVGAGI. CDR3 size: 14 residues. Trimming shortened V by 6 bases and J by 3 bases, and 15 bases separated the two germline ends.

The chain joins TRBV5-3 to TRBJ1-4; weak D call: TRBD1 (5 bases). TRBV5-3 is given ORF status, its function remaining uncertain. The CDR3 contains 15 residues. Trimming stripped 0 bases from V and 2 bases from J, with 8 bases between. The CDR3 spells CARSLEGDTNEKLFF. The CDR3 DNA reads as TGTGCCAGAAGCTTGGAAGGGGATACTAATGAAAAACTGTTTTTT.

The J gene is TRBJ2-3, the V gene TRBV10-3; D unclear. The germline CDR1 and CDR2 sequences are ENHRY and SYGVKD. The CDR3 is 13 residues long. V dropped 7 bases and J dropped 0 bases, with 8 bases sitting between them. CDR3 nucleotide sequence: TGTGCCATCACCGAGACGAGCACAGATACGCAGTATTTT. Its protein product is CAITETSTDTQYF.

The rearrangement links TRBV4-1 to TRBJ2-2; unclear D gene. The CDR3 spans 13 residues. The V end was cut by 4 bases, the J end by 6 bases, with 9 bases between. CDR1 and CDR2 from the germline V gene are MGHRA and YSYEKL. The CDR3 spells CASSPRSSGELFF. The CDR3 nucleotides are TGCGCCAGCAGCCCTCGCTCCTCCGGGGAGCTGTTTTTT.

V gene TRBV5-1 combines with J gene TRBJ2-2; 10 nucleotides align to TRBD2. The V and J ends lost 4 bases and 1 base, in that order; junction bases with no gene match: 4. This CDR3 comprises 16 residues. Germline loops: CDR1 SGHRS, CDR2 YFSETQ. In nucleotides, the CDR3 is TGCGCCAGCAGCACCGTAGCGGGGGGGAACACCGGGGAGCTGTTTTTT. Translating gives CASSTVAGGNTGELFF.

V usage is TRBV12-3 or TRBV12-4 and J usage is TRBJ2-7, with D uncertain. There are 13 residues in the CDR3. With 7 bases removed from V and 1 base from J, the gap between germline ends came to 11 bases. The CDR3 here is CASTPSVSYEQYF. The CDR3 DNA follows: TGTGCCAGCACCCCCAGCGTGTCCTACGAGCAGTACTTC.

DNA for the CDR3: TGTGCCAGCAGTGTAGAGGGACAAGAGACCCAGTACTTC. Its translation: CASSVEGQETQYF. This rearrangement joins TRBV7-3 to TRBJ2-5; tentatively, D is TRBD2 (5 bases). The V end lost 6 bases, the J end lost 2 bases, and 10 bases lay between the germline ends. The CDR3 covers 13 residues. Germline V gene sequence: CDR1 SGHTA, CDR2 FQGTGA.

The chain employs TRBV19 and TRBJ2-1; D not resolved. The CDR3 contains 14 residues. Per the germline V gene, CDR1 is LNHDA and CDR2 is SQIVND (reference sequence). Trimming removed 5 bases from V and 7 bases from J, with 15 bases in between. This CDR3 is CASSPVETGNEQFF. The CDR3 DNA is TGTGCCAGTAGTCCCGTGGAGACCGGGAATGAGCAGTTCTTC. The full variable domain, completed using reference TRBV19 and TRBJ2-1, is DGGITQSPKYLFRKEGQNVTLSCEQNLNHDAMYWYRQDPGQGLRLIYYSQIVNDFQKGDIAEGYSVSREKKESFPLTVTSAQKNPTAFYLCASSPVETGNEQFFGPGTRLTVL.